This TCR beta chain was documented in a study of monozygotic twins with inflammatory bowel disease. One entry per CDR3 protein, without DNA, is what TCRdb gives after re-calling the 5' RACE reads. The sample yields about 450,000 distinct CDR3 sequences, of which the top ten take up roughly 2.3%. This CDR3 is 14 amino acids long. This receptor was identified in a human donor with ulcerative colitis or Crohn's disease, or a healthy co-twin of an affected twin (not recorded which). Sequencing was performed on blood. The chain couples TRBV12-3 or TRBV12-4 to TRBJ2-3; TCRdb's assignment of TRBD1 cannot be checked, as there is no DNA. CDR3 in amino acids: CASSLTGQRPSQYF.